The clone carrying this T cell receptor (beta chain) was found a few times. What it recognizes is unknown. Other DNA sequences in this sample translate to the same CDR3. CDR1 SGHRS and CDR2 YFSETQ come from the germline V gene. V was pared by 2 bases and J by 2 bases, with 2 bases of the junction left unmatched. This CDR3 is built from 15 residues. These data come from a study of glioma-infiltrating T cells after dendritic cell vaccination. Study conclusions and caveats: Only a small number of patients had complete blood and tumor samples.

TCRdb's copy holds only in-frame clones and misses some; the assay was immunoSEQ multiplex PCR. The sample carries 110,000 or so clones, roughly 89% recorded once. Time point of the sample: after dendritic cell vaccination, including at tumor progression/relapse. The specimen comprised blood, sampled after dendritic cell vaccination. The gene calls are TRBV5-1 and TRBJ2-3; 10 nucleotides agree with TRBD2. The origin of this receptor is a human donor with glioblastoma. The CDR3, as DNA: TGCGCCAGCAGCTTAGCGGGAGGGCCCACAGATACGCAGTATTTT. This encodes CASSLAGGPTDTQYF.